This T cell receptor beta chain was obtained from a study of molecular identifiers for immune sequencing clone quantification. General study results and limits: Clones that had above 20 RNA copies took up over 98% of effector molecules but under 1% in naive cells.

This CDR3 comprises 17 residues. The trim removed 0 bases at V and 6 bases at J, leaving 5 bases unmatched. Germline V CDR1 and CDR2: MNHEY, SVGEGT. This clonotype has a count of ten or more. Its matching antigen is unknown. Bulk libraries came from a prior protocol with listed TCR primers. A single record per CDR3 protein comes from TCRdb applying MiXCR to the PCR reads. The table records 80,000 to 100,000 distinct CDR3 sequences, roughly 24% of them present only once. J is TRBJ2-2 and V is TRBV6-2 or TRBV6-3; TRBD2 aligns across 12 bases. The sample was naive CD8+ T cells from blood, with Jurkat cell RNA spiked in. Noted subset: FACS-sorted CD8+CD4-CCR7+CD45RA+ naive T cells. This clonotype originated in a human donor in good health. Some libraries in this study had Jurkat cell RNA spiked in. CDR3: CASSYSRTSGASGELFF. The CDR3 bases are TGTGCCAGCAGTTACTCGAGGACTAGCGGGGCATCCGGGGAGCTGTTTTTT.